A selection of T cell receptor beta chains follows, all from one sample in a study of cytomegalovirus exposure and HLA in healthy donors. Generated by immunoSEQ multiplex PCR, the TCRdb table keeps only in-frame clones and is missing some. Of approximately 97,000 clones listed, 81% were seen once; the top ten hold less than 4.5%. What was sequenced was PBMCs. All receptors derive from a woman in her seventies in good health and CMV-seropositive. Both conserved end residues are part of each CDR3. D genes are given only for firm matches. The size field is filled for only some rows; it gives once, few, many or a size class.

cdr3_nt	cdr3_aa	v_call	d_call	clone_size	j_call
TGCGCCAGCAGCCTGACTAGCGGGAGGGCCTTAGGCACAGATACGCAGTATTTT	CASSLTSGRALGTDTQYF	TRBV4-1	TRBD2	.	TRBJ2-3
TGTGCCTGGAGTGTACCAGGGTCTGGAAACACCATATATTTT	CAWSVPGSGNTIYF	TRBV30	.	.	TRBJ1-3
TGCGCCAGCAGCTTGGCCAGTAGGAGCGGCCTAAAGGCAGATACGCAGTATTTT	CASSLASRSGLKADTQYF	TRBV5-1	.	.	TRBJ2-3
TGTGCCAGCAGCTTGTTCCTATCGGACACCGGGGAGCTGTTTTTT	CASSLFLSDTGELFF	TRBV5-4	.	once	TRBJ2-2
TGTGCCAGCAGCCGAGCGGGTCCGACCTACGAGCAGTACTTC	CASSRAGPTYEQYF	TRBV5-4	.	once	TRBJ2-7
TGCGCCAGCAGCCCAAGGGACAAGAGCACAGATACGCAGTATTTT	CASSPRDKSTDTQYF	TRBV5-1	.	.	TRBJ2-3
TGTGCCAGCAGCTCACATGGACAGGGAATAGGCTACACCTTC	CASSSHGQGIGYTF	TRBV11-1	TRBD1	.	TRBJ1-2
TGTGCCAGCACCATACGGCAAGGGGGTGAGCAGTTCTTC	CASTIRQGGEQFF	TRBV11-2	.	.	TRBJ2-1
TGCGCCAGCAGCCAAGGGTCAGGGGGTGAAAAACTGTTTTTT	CASSQGSGGEKLFF	TRBV4-3	TRBD1	few	TRBJ1-4
TGTGCCAGCTCACCACCCGCGGGGGCCGGGGAGCTGTTTTTT	CASSPPAGAGELFF	TRBV18	TRBD2	.	TRBJ2-2
TGCGCCAGCGCCGCGAGGGGAGGGAGGAGCACTGAAGCTTTCTTT	CASAARGGRSTEAFF	TRBV5-1	.	.	TRBJ1-1
TGCGCCAGCAGCTTGGGGACAGGAGGAAACACCATATATTTT	CASSLGTGGNTIYF	TRBV5-1	TRBD1	.	TRBJ1-3
TGTGCCAGTACCCTGACAGGGATCACCTATAATTCACCCCTCCACTTT	CASTLTGITYNSPLHF	TRBV19	TRBD1	.	TRBJ1-6
TGTGCCAGCAGTCCCCACATCCCTAGCGCCCAGTTCTTC	CASSPHIPSAQFF	TRBV27	.	few	TRBJ2-1
TGTGCCAGCAGCACAGGTGAAAAACTGTTTTTT	CASSTGEKLFF	TRBV5-6	.	.	TRBJ1-4
TGTGCCAGCAGTTTTCGGGGGACTAACACTGAAGCTTTCTTT	CASSFRGTNTEAFF	TRBV27	.	.	TRBJ1-1
TGTGCCAGCAGCGAATTGGGCGGGAGGGCCAGAGGGGCCAACGTCCTGACTTTC	CASSELGGRARGANVLTF	TRBV9	TRBD2	.	TRBJ2-6
TGTGCCACCAGCAGAGATCTGGGACTAGGAACGTACGAGCAGTACTTC	CATSRDLGLGTYEQYF	TRBV15	TRBD2	.	TRBJ2-7
TGCAGCGTTGGAGGGCGGTACAATGAGCAGTTCTTC	CSVGGRYNEQFF	TRBV29-1	.	.	TRBJ2-1
TGTGCCAGTAGACCGACAGCTTACCACCCTGAAGCTTTCTTT	CASRPTAYHPEAFF	TRBV19	.	.	TRBJ1-1
TGTGCCAGCAGCCTGGGCCGATGGGAGTACTTC	CASSLGRWEYF	TRBV6-5	.	.	TRBJ2-7
TGTGCCAGCAGCGGACAAATCGGTGTCGATCAGCCCCAGCATTTT	CASSGQIGVDQPQHF	TRBV7-2	.	.	TRBJ1-5
TGTGCCAGCTCACCACTTACCGGGACAGACTACGAGCAGTACTTC	CASSPLTGTDYEQYF	TRBV18	TRBD1	.	TRBJ2-7
TGTGCTAGTGGTCCTGGCGTGGACAGGACGAACACCGGGGAGCTGTTTTTT	CASGPGVDRTNTGELFF	TRBV12-5	TRBD1	.	TRBJ2-2
TGTGCCAGCTCACCAAGGGGACAGGAAACCACTGAAGCTTTCTTT	CASSPRGQETTEAFF	TRBV18	TRBD1	.	TRBJ1-1
TGTGCCAGCTCACCATCGGGGGGCCAAGGCTACACCTTC	CASSPSGGQGYTF	TRBV18	.	.	TRBJ1-2
TGTGCCAGCAGCAAGACGACTAGCGGGAGGACTTACGAGCAGTACTTC	CASSKTTSGRTYEQYF	TRBV25-1	TRBD2	once	TRBJ2-7
TGTGCCAGCAGGAAACGCGCTGAGCAGTTCTTC	CASRKRAEQFF	TRBV11-3	.	.	TRBJ2-1
TGTGCCAGCAGCCAAGAGAGGACAGACAATTCCCCCCTCCACTTT	CASSQERTDNSPLHF	TRBV4-2	.	once	TRBJ1-6
TGTGCCAGCAGTCTAGCCCTTTCACCCTACAATGAGCAGTTCTTC	CASSLALSPYNEQFF	TRBV6-1	.	.	TRBJ2-1
TGTGCCGCCGAGGGCCGGACGAGCTCTGGAAACACCATATATTTT	CAAEGRTSSGNTIYF	TRBV5-4	.	few	TRBJ1-3